Below, 21 T cell receptor beta chains from the same sample are listed, as sequenced in a study of spatial heterogeneity in lung cancer. Each CDR3 protein is one row after TCRdb ran MiXCR on the 5' RACE reads. Found here are approximately 7,600 distinct CDR3 sequences, 18% of them singletons; the top ten hold approximately 12%. Time point: sample taken at primary tumor resection. Antigen specificity for these receptors is unknown. Study findings and constraints: It was found that expanded intratumoral alpha and beta TCR counts tracked tumor mutation counts.

Source: lung tumor tissue, taken at surgery. These receptors originate from a female donor with early-stage non-small cell lung cancer.

Turning to this clonotype: The junction shows a germline mismatch at one end, possibly a read error. This chain links TRBV12-3 or TRBV12-4 with TRBJ2-7; 10 bases align to TRBD2. The CDR3 loop spans 16 amino acids. The chain's CDR3 is CAGSASGGSPVYEQYF. The CDR3 DNA sequence: TGTGCCGGCAGTGCTAGCGGGGGTTCCCCGGTCTACGAGCAGTACTTC.

This clonotype came up a few times. The genes are TRBV7-8 and TRBJ1-1; TRBD1 matches at 7 bases. J was trimmed by 4 bases and V by 4 bases; bases with no gene match: 6. The V gene's germline CDR1 is SGHVS and CDR2 FQNEAQ. This CDR3 region has 14 residues. The CDR3 region is CASSYRQGSTEAFF. CDR3 in DNA: TGTGCCAGCAGCTACAGACAGGGAAGCACTGAAGCTTTCTTT. The variable domain in full, completed from reference TRBV7-8 and TRBJ1-1, reads GAGVSQSPRYKVAKRGQDVALRCDPISGHVSLFWYQQALGQGPEFLTYFQNEAQLDKSGLPSDRFFAERPEGSVSTLKIQRTQQEDSAVYLCASSYRQGSTEAFFGQGTRLTVV.

In its sample, this clonotype was seen a few times. The genes are TRBV27 and TRBJ2-2; D is unclear. Germline V gene data show CDR1 as MNHEY and CDR2 as SMNVEV (reference sequence). Between the trimmed V and J ends, which lost 2 bases and 4 bases, there was a span of 8 bases. The CDR3 consists of 14 residues. CDR3 DNA sequence: TGTGCCAGCAGTTTAGGGGATACCACCGGGGAGCTGTTTTTT. The encoded protein is CASSLGDTTGELFF.

The chain uses TRBV27 and TRBJ2-7; 9 positions agree with TRBD2. This CDR3 region has 15 residues. The J segment lost 10 bases and the V segment lost 6 bases, leaving 16 bases of the junction unmatched. Per germline, CDR1 MNHEY and CDR2 SMNVEV (reference sequence). The CDR3: CASSPGASGALEQYF. CDR3 nucleotides: TGTGCCAGCAGCCCGGGGGCTAGCGGGGCCCTCGAACAGTACTTC.

This clonotype is labeled medium-sized. This rearrangement joins TRBV20-1 to TRBJ1-5, with TRBD1 matching over 12 bases. The V segment lost 6 bases and the J segment 4 bases; nucleotides outside the gene matches: 10. CDR3 length: 16 residues. Germline V gene sequence: CDR1 DFQATT, CDR2 SNEGSKA (reference sequence). The CDR3 is CSAPRGTGGPNQPQHF. The CDR3, as DNA: TGCAGTGCCCCTCGAGGGACAGGGGGCCCGAATCAGCCCCAGCATTTT.

This clonotype was picked up a small number of times. The V gene is TRBV5-1, the J gene TRBJ1-5; 10 nucleotides line up with TRBD1. The CDR3 loop spans 15 amino acids. The junction had 3 bases not matched to a gene; V was cut back by 0 bases and J by 6 bases. CDR1 is SGHRS and CDR2 is YFSETQ in the germline V gene. CDR3 DNA sequence: TGCGCCAGCAGCTTGGGACAGGGGGCAGGTCAGCCCCAGCATTTT. Its translation: CASSLGQGAGQPQHF.

This clonotype is labeled as medium-sized (0.01 to 0.1%). The CDR3 DNA reads as TGTGCCAGCAGCCAAGACAATGAGCAGTTCTTC. It codes for CASSQDNEQFF. The chain couples TRBV11-2 to TRBJ2-1; D uncertain. The germline V gene encodes CDR1 SGHAT and CDR2 FQNNGV. The CDR3 covers 11 residues. Trimming took off 5 bases at V and 5 bases at J, with 4 bases between the two ends.

This chain connects TRBV5-1 to TRBJ2-3; a possible D gene is TRBD1 (6 bases). This CDR3 has 14 amino acids. In germline, CDR1 is SGHRS, CDR2 YFSETQ. Trimming removed 4 bases at V and 1 base at J, with 10 bases between. CDR3 DNA sequence: TGCGCCAGCAGCCCGGCAGGGGGCACAGATACGCAGTATTTT. Its protein product is CASSPAGGTDTQYF.

The chain couples TRBV7-3 to TRBJ2-2, with D possibly being TRBD2 (6 bases). CDR3 size: 14 residues. CDR1 is SGHTA and CDR2 is FQGTGA in the germline V gene. The V end was cut by 7 bases, the J end by 0 bases, with 9 bases between. The CDR3 DNA sequence: TGTGCCAGCACCCCGGGGGCGAACACCGGGGAGCTGTTTTTT. Translated, it gives CASTPGANTGELFF. The variable domain in full, with the rest retrieved from reference TRBV7-3 and TRBJ2-2, is GAGVSQTPSNKVTEKGKYVELRCDPISGHTALYWYRQSLGQGPEFLIYFQGTGAADDSGLPNDRFFAVRPEGSVSTLKIQRTERGDSAVYLCASTPGANTGELFFGEGSRLTVL.

This clonotype was counted between two and nine times. This chain links TRBV6-5 with TRBJ2-5; D is unresolved. V lost 7 bases, J lost 5 bases, and 8 bases lay in between. CDR1 is MNHEY, CDR2 SVGAGI, per germline. This CDR3 spans 11 amino acids. In DNA form, the CDR3 reads TGTGCCAGCATGACCCGGGAGACCCAGTACTTC. It translates to CASMTRETQYF.

The chain joins TRBV28 to TRBJ2-5; D gene ambiguous. CDR3 length equals 11 residues. V lost 6 bases and J 9 bases, leaving 11 bases between the germline ends. Germline V gene data show CDR1 as MDHEN and CDR2 as SYDVKM. CDR3 residues: CASRRTWPQYF. CDR3 in DNA: TGTGCCAGCAGGCGGACCTGGCCCCAGTACTTC.

This clonotype was recorded a few times. The CDR3 nucleotides read TGTGCCAGCTCGAAGGGACTAGCGGATACCCAAGAGACCCAGTACTTC. It encodes CASSKGLADTQETQYF. The chain combines TRBV18 with TRBJ2-5; TRBD2 matches at 11 bases. Germline V gene data show CDR1 as KGHSH and CDR2 as LQKENI. With V trimmed by 6 bases and J by 1 base, 7 bases remained unmatched. There are 16 residues in the CDR3.

The CDR3 loop reads CASSLRAGGLEYNEQFF. In DNA form, the CDR3 reads TGTGCCAGCAGCTTAAGAGCTGGGGGACTCGAGTACAATGAGCAGTTCTTC. V usage is TRBV7-2 and J usage is TRBJ2-1, with TRBD2 as a possible D gene (6 bases). V lost 2 bases and J 4 bases, leaving 18 bases between the germline ends. The CDR3 is 17 amino acids. The germline gives CDR1 SGHTA, CDR2 FQGNSA.

The chain links TRBV29-1 to TRBJ1-2; perhaps TRBD1 as D (5 bases). This CDR3 has 12 amino acids. Trimming removed 7 bases at V and 8 bases at J, with 17 bases between. Germline loops: CDR1 SQVTM, CDR2 ANQGSEA. The CDR3 bases are TGCAGCGCCTCAGGGACCCGAGGGGGCTACACCTTC. Amino acid sequence: CSASGTRGGYTF. The full variable domain, in which reference TRBV29-1 and TRBJ1-2 provide the parts outside the CDR3, is SAVISQKPSRDICQRGTSLTIQCQVDSQVTMMFWYRQQPGQSLTLIATANQGSEATYESGFVIDKFPISRPNLTFSTLTVSNMSPEDSSIYLCSASGTRGGYTFGSGTRLTVV.

In this sample, this clonotype turned up a few times. This rearrangement joins TRBV5-1 to TRBJ1-6; D is possibly TRBD1 (5 bases). The CDR3 length is 14 residues. Germline V gene lookup returns CDR1 SGHRS and CDR2 YFSETQ. Trimming stripped 6 bases from V and 8 bases from J, with 15 bases between. CDR3: CASTSVGGYSPLHF. Here the CDR3 DNA reads TGCGCCAGCACCTCGGTCGGGGGTTATTCACCCCTCCACTTT.

A few counts support this clonotype. The rearrangement joins TRBV6-1 to TRBJ1-2; D is possibly TRBD1 (5 bases). The CDR3 is 14 residues long. Deletions cut 1 base from V and 4 bases from J, with 10 bases between. CDR1 MNHNS and CDR2 SASEGT come from the germline V gene. The CDR3 reads CASSEGGAGYGYTF. The DNA for the CDR3 is TGTGCCAGCAGTGAAGGGGGCGCGGGCTATGGCTACACCTTC.

The chain is built from TRBV6-5 and TRBJ2-5, with 12 positions matching TRBD1. Unmatched junction bases numbered 8, after V lost 6 bases and J lost 3 bases. The germline CDR1 and CDR2 sequences are MNHEY and SVGAGI. The CDR3 spans 16 residues. CDR3 in amino acids: CASRTGTGGGEETQYF. The CDR3 nucleotides are TGTGCCAGCAGAACAGGGACAGGGGGCGGAGAAGAGACCCAGTACTTC.

The V and J genes are TRBV19 and TRBJ1-1; D is undetermined. Germline V gene data show CDR1 as LNHDA and CDR2 as SQIVND (reference sequence). V was clipped by 7 bases and J by 1 base, with 13 bases between them. This CDR3 comprises 14 residues. For the CDR3, the DNA is TGTGCCAGTATCTCGACTGACCGGAACACTGAAGCTTTCTTT. It specifies CASISTDRNTEAFF.

This clonotype counts as medium-sized. The rearrangement links TRBV28 to TRBJ2-7; 8 nucleotides align to TRBD1. This CDR3 is built from 14 residues. V was clipped by 6 bases and J by 1 base; unmatched bases: 5. The germline V gene encodes CDR1 MDHEN and CDR2 SYDVKM. CDR3 sequence (DNA): TGTGCCAGCAGCTTGACAGGGGCGTCCTACGAGCAGTACTTC. It encodes CASSLTGASYEQYF.

A few counts support this clonotype. V and J are TRBV18 and TRBJ2-1; 8 bases match TRBD2. J gave up 0 bases and V 6 bases, and 7 bases lay outside the gene matches. This CDR3 contains 16 residues. The germline gives CDR1 KGHSH, CDR2 LQKENI. CDR3 residues: CASSPRGGSSYNEQFF. The CDR3 DNA follows: TGTGCCAGCTCCCCCCGGGGGGGGAGCTCCTACAATGAGCAGTTCTTC.

This clonotype was seen only a few times. The rearrangement joins TRBV7-2 to TRBJ2-4; a possible D gene is TRBD1 (5 bases). The V end lost 1 base, the J end lost 0 bases, and 7 bases lay between the germline ends. The CDR3 contains 15 residues. Germline CDR1 and CDR2: SGHTA and FQGNSA. The CDR3 reads CASSLGGLAKNIQYF. The CDR3 nucleotides are TGTGCCAGCAGCTTAGGGGGCCTAGCCAAAAACATTCAGTACTTC.